The source of this T cell receptor beta chain is a study of cytomegalovirus exposure and HLA in healthy donors. Study results and caveats: Researchers reported in a later analysis that common viral pathogens appeared linked to several top clusters. The Asian-associated ancestry cluster reportedly had fewer N-insertions than the approximately 610-donor mean in a later analysis.

This clone appeared a few times. Its antigen remains unknown. PCR was performed using 60 Vbeta and 13 Jbeta primers. The table came from immunoSEQ multiplex PCR; TCRdb's copy has only in-frame clones and leaves some out. There are more than 110,000 clones in the sample; approximately 70% occur only once, and about 15% lies in the top ten. The germline V gene encodes CDR1 SGHAT and CDR2 FQNNGV. This CDR3 has 19 amino acids. V lost 1 base, J lost 0 bases, and 10 bases stayed unmatched. The chain employs TRBV11-2 and TRBJ2-1; 9 bases are shared with TRBD2. The sample consisted of PBMCs. The TCR comes from a human donor in good health. The CDR3 is CASSLGAKLAGGSYNEQFF. As DNA, the CDR3 is TGTGCCAGCAGCTTAGGGGCGAAACTAGCGGGTGGCTCCTACAATGAGCAGTTCTTC.